This T cell receptor (beta chain) was documented in a study of blood T cells in healthy people across ages (dated by TCRdb to between 2015 and 2017). In terms of the full investigation: Template switching captured roughly one uniquely barcoded TCR beta cDNA molecule per two T cells in model experiments. Age-related changes in TCR beta repertoire diversity were measured in the study by deep sequencing normalized with unique cDNA molecular identifiers. Donors were grouped into four age groups: young (average 16 years), middle-aged (roughly 38), aged (around 62) and long-lived (approximately 78). To avoid experimental bias, donors of different ages were distributed randomly across sequencing lanes. Using the same blood draw, the study looked at two additional independent replicas of 1 million unique cDNA reads for two donors, one aged 18 to 30 and the other aged 80 or older.

Library method: 5' RACE. Sequencing instrument: Illumina HiSeq 2500. A second 7 to 11 cycle PCR used a sample-barcoded 5' primer and a J-beta primer mix. A unique molecular identifier was introduced onto each TCR beta cDNA molecule by a template-switch 5' adaptor carrying 12 random nucleotides. Each sample yielded at least 2.5 million CDR3-containing paired-end reads. First-strand cDNA synthesis was performed from all RNA using the Mint cDNA synthesis kit, with priming by a TRBC-specific oligonucleotide. After uracil-DNA glycosylase treatment, a first 18-cycle PCR used universal primers M1SS and BC2_uni_R on all cDNA. The source study handled its data this way. Each sample was normalized by randomly selecting 1 million high-quality reads, each carrying a distinct molecular identifier. Reads with shared molecular identifiers were discarded instead of being binned into consensus sequences. CDR3 identification, clonotype clustering and error correction used MiTCR with a Q25 quality threshold and the strictest error-elimination algorithm. A nonparametric unseen species model with Euler transformation was used to estimate a lower bound on total TCR beta diversity. The public reads were reprocessed in TCRdb via fastp at Q25 and MiXCR, keeping in-frame beta chains. Each record represents a unique CDR3 protein, reported with the most common genes and DNA among its rows. These V and J calls are TCRdb output, not the study's own analysis. Here the sample has roughly 900,000 distinct CDR3 sequences; 29% occur a single time. The ten most abundant clones make up around 16% of the sample.

The investigation overall reported the following: Conclusive comparison of naive and antigen-experienced compartments was prevented by the profiling of bulk unsorted PBMCs. The percentage of naive T cells measured by flow cytometry correlated strongly with observed TCR beta diversity. Total diversity estimates from one million sequenced T cells were considered lower bounds and underestimates. As age increased, observed TCR beta diversity per million T cells dropped in a roughly linear way, and a significant reduction was already evident by age around 41. Compared with the aged group, more naive CD4+ T cells, fewer expanded clones and increased TCR diversity were shown by the long-lived group, suggesting age selection. Because the CMV infection status of the donors was unknown, age-related changes in expanded clonotypes may potentially have been confounded.

Systemically healthy Caucasian individuals from Russia, around 38 in total and aged roughly 6 to 95 years, were included as donors. Each donor gave about 9.7 milliliters of peripheral blood, drawn into EDTA-treated Vacutainer tubes. Ficoll-Paque density-gradient centrifugation was used to isolate PBMCs, with at least 6 million obtained per sample. Trizol reagent was used to extract total RNA from PBMCs, with at least 5 micrograms per sample. For every donor, flow cytometry on a PBMC aliquot measured the percentage of naive CD45RAhigh/CD27high T cells. In the case of this clonotype: No cognate antigen has been identified for it. Base qualities are missing; no much larger clone stands one base away.

The CDR3 has 14 amino acids, counting the end cysteine and phenylalanine. Only CDR3 DNA remains: 42 bases, in frame from the first base. The germline V gene supplies CDR1 SGHDN and CDR2 FVKESK. V loses 2 bases of germline sequence and J loses 5 bases, and the interval between the two ends is 9 bases. The V and J genes are TRBV14 and TRBJ2-2; the D gene is not confidently resolved. The origin of this receptor is a woman aged 80 or over in good health. Material for sequencing was blood. The nucleotides are TGTGCCAGCAGCCAACCGGTGGGGACCGGGGAGCTGTTTTTT. The resulting protein is CASSQPVGTGELFF.